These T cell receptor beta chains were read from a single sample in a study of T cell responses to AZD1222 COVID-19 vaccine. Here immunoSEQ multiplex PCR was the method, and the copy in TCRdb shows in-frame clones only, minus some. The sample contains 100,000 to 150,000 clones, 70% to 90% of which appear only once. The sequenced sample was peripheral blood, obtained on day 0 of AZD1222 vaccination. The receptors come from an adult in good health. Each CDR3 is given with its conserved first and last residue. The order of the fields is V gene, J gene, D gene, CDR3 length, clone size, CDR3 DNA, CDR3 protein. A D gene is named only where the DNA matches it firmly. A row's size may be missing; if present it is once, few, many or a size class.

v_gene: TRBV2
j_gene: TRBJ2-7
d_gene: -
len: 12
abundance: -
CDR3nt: TGTGCCTCGGGACTGAGGGCCTACGAGCAGTACTTC
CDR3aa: CASGLRAYEQYF

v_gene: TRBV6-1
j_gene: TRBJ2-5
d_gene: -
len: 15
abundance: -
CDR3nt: TGTGCCAGCAGTGAAGGGGCAGGGTCCTTGGGGACCCAGTACTTC
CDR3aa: CASSEGAGSLGTQYF

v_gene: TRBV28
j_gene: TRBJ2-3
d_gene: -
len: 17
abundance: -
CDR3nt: TGTGCCAGCACCCCTAGCGATGGGGTTTCAAGAACAGATACGCAGTATTTT
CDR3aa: CASTPSDGVSRTDTQYF

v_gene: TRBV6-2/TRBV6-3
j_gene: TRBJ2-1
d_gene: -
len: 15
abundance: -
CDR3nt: TGTGCCAGCAGTTTGATGGACAGCGCCTACAATGAGCAGTTCTTC
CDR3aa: CASSLMDSAYNEQFF

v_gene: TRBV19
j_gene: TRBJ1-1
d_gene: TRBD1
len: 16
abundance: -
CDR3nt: TGTGCCAGTAGTATTTCGAGGGGGCGAGGTCCCACTGAAGCTTTCTTT
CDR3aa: CASSISRGRGPTEAFF

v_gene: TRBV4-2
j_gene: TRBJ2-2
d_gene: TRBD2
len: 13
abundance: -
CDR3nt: TGTGCCAGCAGCCCGGGGGGGCCCGGGGAGCTGTTTTTT
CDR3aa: CASSPGGPGELFF

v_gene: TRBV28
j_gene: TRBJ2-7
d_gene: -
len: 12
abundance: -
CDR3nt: TGTGCCAGCCATGAGAGGACCTCCGAGCAGTACTTC
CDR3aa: CASHERTSEQYF

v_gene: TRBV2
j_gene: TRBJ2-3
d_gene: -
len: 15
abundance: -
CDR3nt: TGTGCCAGCAGTAGTCAGGGGAAGGGTACAGATACGCAGTATTTT
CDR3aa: CASSSQGKGTDTQYF

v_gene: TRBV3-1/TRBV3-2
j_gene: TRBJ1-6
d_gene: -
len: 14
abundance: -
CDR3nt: TGTGCCAGCAGCCAAGGACAGAATAATTCACCCCTCCACTTT
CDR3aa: CASSQGQNNSPLHF

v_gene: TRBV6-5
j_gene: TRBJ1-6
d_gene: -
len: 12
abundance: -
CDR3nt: TGTGCCAGCACCGTGGGTAATTCACCCCTCCACTTT
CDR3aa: CASTVGNSPLHF

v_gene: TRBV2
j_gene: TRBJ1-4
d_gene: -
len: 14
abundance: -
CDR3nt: TGTGCCAGCAGCTCAGGTGCAACTAATGAAAAACTGTTTTTT
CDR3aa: CASSSGATNEKLFF

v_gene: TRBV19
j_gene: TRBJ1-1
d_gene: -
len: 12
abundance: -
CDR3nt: TGTGCCAGGAGAGCCTTAAAGAAAGAAGCTTTCTTT
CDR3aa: CARRALKKEAFF

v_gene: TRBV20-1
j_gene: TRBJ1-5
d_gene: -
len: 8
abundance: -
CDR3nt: TGCAGTGTAGGTTCTGGGCATTTT
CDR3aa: CSVGSGHF

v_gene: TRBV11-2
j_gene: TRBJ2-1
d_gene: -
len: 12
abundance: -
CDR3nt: TGTGCCAGCCGGGGGCCCGGACTAACGCAGTTCTTC
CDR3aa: CASRGPGLTQFF

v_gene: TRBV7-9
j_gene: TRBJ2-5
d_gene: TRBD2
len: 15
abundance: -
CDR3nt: TGTGCCAGCAGCCCATCCGGGGGGTGGAGGGAGACCCAGTACTTC
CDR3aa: CASSPSGGWRETQYF

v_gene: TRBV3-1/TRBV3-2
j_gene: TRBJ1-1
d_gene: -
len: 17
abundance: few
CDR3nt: TGTGCCAGCAGCCAAGATCAGCGACGGGGGAAAAGCACTGAAGCTTTCTTT
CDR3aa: CASSQDQRRGKSTEAFF

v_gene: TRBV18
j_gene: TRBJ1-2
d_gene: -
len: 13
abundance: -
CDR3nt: TGTGCCAGCTCACCACGGACGGACTATGGCTACACCTTC
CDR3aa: CASSPRTDYGYTF

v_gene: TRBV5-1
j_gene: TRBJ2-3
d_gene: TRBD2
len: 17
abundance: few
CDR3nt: TGCGCCAGCAGCTTGGCGACCAGCGGGGGGGCATCAGATACGCAGTATTTT
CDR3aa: CASSLATSGGASDTQYF

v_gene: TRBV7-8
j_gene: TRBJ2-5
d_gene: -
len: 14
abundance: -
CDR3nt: TGTGCCAGCAGCTTAGTCGGGTACCAAGAGACCCAGTACTTC
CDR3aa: CASSLVGYQETQYF

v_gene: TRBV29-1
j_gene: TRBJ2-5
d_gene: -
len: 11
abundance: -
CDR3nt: TGCAGCGTTGATGCTCTAGAGACCCAGTACTTC
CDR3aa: CSVDALETQYF

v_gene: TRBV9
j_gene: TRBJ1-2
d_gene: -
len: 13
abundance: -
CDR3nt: TGTGCCAGCAGCGATGGGGGACATCATGGCTACACCTTC
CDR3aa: CASSDGGHHGYTF

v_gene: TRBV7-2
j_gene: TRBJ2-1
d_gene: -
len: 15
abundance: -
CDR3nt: TGTGCCAGCAGCTTAGCCACCACACGCTACAATGAGCAGTTCTTC
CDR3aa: CASSLATTRYNEQFF

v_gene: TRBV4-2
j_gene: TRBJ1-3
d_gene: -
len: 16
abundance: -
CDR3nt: TGTGCCAGCAGCCAAGCTGCTAGTTTCTCTGGAAACACCATATATTTT
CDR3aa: CASSQAASFSGNTIYF

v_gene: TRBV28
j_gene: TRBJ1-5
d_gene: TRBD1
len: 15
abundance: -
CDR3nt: TGTGCCAGCTACTCCACAGGGGATAGCAATCAGCCCCAGCATTTT
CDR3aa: CASYSTGDSNQPQHF

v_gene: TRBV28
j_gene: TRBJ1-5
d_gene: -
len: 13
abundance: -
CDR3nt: TGTGCCAGCCGGAGGGGAGGCAATCAGCCCCAGCATTTT
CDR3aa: CASRRGGNQPQHF

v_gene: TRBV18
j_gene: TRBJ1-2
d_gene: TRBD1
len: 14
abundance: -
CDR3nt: TGTGCCAGCTCACCGGGACAGGGTAACTATGGCTACACCTTC
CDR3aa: CASSPGQGNYGYTF

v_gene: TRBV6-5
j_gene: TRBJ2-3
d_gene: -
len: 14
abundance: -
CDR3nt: TGTGCCAGCAAAGGTCGGGAGAGGGCAGATACGCAGTATTTT
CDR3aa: CASKGRERADTQYF

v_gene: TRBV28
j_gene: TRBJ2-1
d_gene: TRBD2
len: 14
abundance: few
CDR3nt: TGTGCCACTACACCCGCGGGGGCCTACAATGAGCAGTTCTTC
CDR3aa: CATTPAGAYNEQFF

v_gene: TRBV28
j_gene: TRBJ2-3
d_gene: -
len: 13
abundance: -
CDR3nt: TGTGCCAGCAGCACCCTTAGCACAGATACGCAGTATTTT
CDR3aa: CASSTLSTDTQYF

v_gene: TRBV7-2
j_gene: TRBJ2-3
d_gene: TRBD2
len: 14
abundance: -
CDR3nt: TGTGCCAGCAGCTTATCCCCCAGCGGGGGTACGCAGTATTTT
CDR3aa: CASSLSPSGGTQYF

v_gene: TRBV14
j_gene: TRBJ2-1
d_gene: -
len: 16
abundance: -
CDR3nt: TGTGCCAGCAGCCGCCATGGTTTAGGCGAGGGCAATGAGCAGTTCTTC
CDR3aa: CASSRHGLGEGNEQFF

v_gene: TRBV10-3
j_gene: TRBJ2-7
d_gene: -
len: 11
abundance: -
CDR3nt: TGTGCCACCGGACGGGCCTACGAGCAGTACTTC
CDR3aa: CATGRAYEQYF

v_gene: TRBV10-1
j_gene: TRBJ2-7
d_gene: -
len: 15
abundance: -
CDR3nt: TGCGCCAGCAGTGGTCAGGGGCTTCGGGCCTACGAGCAGTACTTC
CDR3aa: CASSGQGLRAYEQYF

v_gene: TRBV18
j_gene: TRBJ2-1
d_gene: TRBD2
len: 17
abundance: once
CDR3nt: TGTGCCAGCTCACCACCGCGAGCGGGAGGGCCGGGCAATGAGCAGTTCTTC
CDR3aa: CASSPPRAGGPGNEQFF

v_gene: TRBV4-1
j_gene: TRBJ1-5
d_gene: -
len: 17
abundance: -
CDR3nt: TGCGCCAGCAGCCAAGATTTGTTCGGGGGGCTTGTTCAGCCCCAGCATTTT
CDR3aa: CASSQDLFGGLVQPQHF

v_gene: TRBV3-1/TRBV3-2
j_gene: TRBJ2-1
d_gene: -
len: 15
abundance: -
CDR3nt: TGTGCCAGCAGCCAAGTAATAAGCTCCTACAATGAGCAGTTCTTC
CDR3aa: CASSQVISSYNEQFF

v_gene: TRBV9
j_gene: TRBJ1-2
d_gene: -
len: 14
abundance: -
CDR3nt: TGTGCCAGCAGTTATGGACAGCCGTCGTATGGCTACACCTTC
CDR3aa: CASSYGQPSYGYTF

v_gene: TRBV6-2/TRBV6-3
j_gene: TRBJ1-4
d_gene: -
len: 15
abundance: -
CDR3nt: TGTGCCAGCAGTTACGGGGGCTGGACTAATGAAAAACTGTTTTTT
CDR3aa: CASSYGGWTNEKLFF

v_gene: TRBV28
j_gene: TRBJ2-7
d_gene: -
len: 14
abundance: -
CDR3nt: TGTGCCAGCACTTTGACAGGCAGCTCCTACGAGCAGTACTTC
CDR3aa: CASTLTGSSYEQYF

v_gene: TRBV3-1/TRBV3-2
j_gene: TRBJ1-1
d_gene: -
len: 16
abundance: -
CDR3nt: TGTGCCAGCAGCCAAGATTTCAGGGGCAGGTTTCCTGAAGCTTTCTTT
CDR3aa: CASSQDFRGRFPEAFF

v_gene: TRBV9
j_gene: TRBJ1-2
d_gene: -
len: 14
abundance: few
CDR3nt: TGTGCCAGCAGCGTAGTTCCGGACTCCTATGGCTACACCTTC
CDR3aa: CASSVVPDSYGYTF

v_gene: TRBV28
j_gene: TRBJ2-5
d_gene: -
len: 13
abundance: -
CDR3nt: TGTGCCAGCAGTTGGGCCCTCCGGGAGACCCAGTACTTC
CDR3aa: CASSWALRETQYF

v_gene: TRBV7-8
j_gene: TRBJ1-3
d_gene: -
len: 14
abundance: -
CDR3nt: TGTGCCAGCAGCCCGGGCAGCTCTGGAAACACCATATATTTT
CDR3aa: CASSPGSSGNTIYF

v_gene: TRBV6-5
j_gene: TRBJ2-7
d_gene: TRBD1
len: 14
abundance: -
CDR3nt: TGTGCCAGCAGTTATACGGACAGGGACGTCGAGCAGTACTTC
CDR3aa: CASSYTDRDVEQYF

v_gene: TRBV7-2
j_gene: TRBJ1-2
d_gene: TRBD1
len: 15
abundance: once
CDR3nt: TGTGCCAGCAGCTCGGGACAGGGAGGCTCCTATGGCTACACCTTC
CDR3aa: CASSSGQGGSYGYTF

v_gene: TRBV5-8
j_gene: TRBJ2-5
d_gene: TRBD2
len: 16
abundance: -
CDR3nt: TGTGCCAGCAGCTTGGGGACTAGCGGGGTTCAAGAGACCCAGTACTTC
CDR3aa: CASSLGTSGVQETQYF

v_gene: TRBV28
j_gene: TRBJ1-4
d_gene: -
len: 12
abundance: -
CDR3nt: TGTGCCAGCAGGCCCCCTAATGAAAAACTGTTTTTT
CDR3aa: CASRPPNEKLFF

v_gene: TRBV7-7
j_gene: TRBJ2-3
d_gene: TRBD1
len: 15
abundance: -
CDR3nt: TGTGCTAGCAGCTTGGGGACAGATAGCACAGATACGCAGTATTTT
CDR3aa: CASSLGTDSTDTQYF

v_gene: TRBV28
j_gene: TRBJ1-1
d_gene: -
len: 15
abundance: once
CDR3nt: TGTGCCAGCAGCCAACCACAGGGACAGAACACTGAAGCTTTCTTT
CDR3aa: CASSQPQGQNTEAFF

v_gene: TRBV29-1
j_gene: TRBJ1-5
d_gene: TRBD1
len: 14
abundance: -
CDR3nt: TGCAGCGTTGCCGGGGGACAGGGTAATCAGCCCCAGCATTTT
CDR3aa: CSVAGGQGNQPQHF

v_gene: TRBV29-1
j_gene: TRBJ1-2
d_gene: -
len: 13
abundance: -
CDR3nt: TGCAGCGTTGGGCCCCAGTCTAGCTATGGCTACACCTTC
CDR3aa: CSVGPQSSYGYTF

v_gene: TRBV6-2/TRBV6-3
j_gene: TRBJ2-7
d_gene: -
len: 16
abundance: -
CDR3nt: TGTGCCAGCAGTTACTCGGAGGGCAGTTCCCCCGACGAGCAGTACTTC
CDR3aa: CASSYSEGSSPDEQYF

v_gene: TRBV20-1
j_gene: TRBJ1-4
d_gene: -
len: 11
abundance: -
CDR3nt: TGCAGTGCTCGAGATAATGAAAAACTGTTTTTT
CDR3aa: CSARDNEKLFF